The clone carrying this T cell receptor (beta chain) came up a few times. The authors' processing: Nucleated cell counts were estimated from reference gene primer amplification. Sequencing used immunoSEQ multiplex PCR; TCRdb keeps in-frame clones, though not all of them. V, J and clone size are taken as reported in that table, and D and trimming were inferred from the DNA itself. The sample records roughly 68,000 clones, 70% to 90% being singletons. The sample comes from a study of blood T cell repertoires in COVID-19. About the research overall: Collection of acute and convalescent COVID-19 samples took place in the United States, Italy and Spain.

Seattle patients were enrolled while actively infected and followed longitudinally. In germline, CDR1 is SGHDT, CDR2 YYEEEE. V gave up 10 bases and J gave up 0 bases, with 13 bases separating them. The CDR3 contains 13 residues. This clonotype originated in a woman aged 45-65 years with COVID-19, enrolled during active disease. The gene calls are TRBV5-6 and TRBJ2-5; a possible D gene is TRBD1 (5 bases). Sequencing was carried out using peripheral blood. CDR3 protein: CAPEPQDQETQYF. The CDR3 coding sequence is TGTGCCCCCGAGCCACAGGACCAAGAGACCCAGTACTTC.